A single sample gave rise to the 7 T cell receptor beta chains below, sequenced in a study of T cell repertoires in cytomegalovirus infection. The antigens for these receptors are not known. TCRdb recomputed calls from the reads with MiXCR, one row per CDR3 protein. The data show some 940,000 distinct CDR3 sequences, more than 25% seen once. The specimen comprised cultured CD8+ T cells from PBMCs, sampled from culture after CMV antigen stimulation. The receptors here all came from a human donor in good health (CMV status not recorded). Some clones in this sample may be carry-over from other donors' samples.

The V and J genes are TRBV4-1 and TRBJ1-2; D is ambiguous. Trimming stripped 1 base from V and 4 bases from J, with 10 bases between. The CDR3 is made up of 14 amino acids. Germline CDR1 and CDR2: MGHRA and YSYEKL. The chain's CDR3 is CASSQGSTTYGYTF. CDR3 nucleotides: TGCGCCAGCAGCCAAGGTTCCACCACCTATGGCTACACCTTC.

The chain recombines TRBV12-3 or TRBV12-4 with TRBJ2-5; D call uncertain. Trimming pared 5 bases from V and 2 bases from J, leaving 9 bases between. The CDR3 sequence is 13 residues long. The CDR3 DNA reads TGTGCCAGCAGTGACGGACCTCAAGAGACCCAGTACTTC. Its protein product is CASSDGPQETQYF.

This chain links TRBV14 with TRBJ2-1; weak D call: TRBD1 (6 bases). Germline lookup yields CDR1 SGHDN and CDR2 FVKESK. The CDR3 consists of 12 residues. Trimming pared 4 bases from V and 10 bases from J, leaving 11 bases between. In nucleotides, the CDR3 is TGTGCCAGCAGCCGGGGGCGGCGGGAGCAGTTCTTC. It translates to CASSRGRREQFF. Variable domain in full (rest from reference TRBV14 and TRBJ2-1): EAGVTQFPSHSVIEKGQTVTLRCDPISGHDNLYWYRRVMGKEIKFLLHFVKESKQDESGMPNNRFLAERTGGTYSTLKVQPAELEDSGVYFCASSRGRREQFFGPGTRLTVL.

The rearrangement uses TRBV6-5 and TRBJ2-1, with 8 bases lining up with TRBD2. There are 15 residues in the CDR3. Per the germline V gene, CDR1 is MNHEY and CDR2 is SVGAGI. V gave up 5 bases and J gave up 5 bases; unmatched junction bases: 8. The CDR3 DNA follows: TGTGCCAGCAGTCCTTCAGGCGGGGGGAACAATGAGCAGTTCTTC. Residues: CASSPSGGGNNEQFF.

This CDR3 reads CAISEGRVEPHKNIQYF. CDR3 in DNA: TGTGCCATCAGTGAGGGCAGGGTCGAGCCCCACAAAAACATTCAGTACTTC. The rearrangement joins TRBV10-3 to TRBJ2-4; tentatively, D is TRBD1 (5 bases). Germline loops: CDR1 ENHRY, CDR2 SYGVKD. V lost 2 bases and J 3 bases, leaving 17 bases between the germline ends. The CDR3 spans 17 residues.

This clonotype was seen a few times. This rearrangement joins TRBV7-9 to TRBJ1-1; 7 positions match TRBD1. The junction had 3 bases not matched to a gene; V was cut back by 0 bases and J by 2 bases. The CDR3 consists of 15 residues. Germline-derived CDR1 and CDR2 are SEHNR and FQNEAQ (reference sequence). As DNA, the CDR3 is TGTGCCAGCAGCTTAGCGGCAGGGGGTAACACTGAAGCTTTCTTT. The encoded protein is CASSLAAGGNTEAFF.

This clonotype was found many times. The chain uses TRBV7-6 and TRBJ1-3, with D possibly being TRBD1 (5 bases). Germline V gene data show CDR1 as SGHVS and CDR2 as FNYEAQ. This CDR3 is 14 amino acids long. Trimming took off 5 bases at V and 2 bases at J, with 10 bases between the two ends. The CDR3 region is CASSRTGAGNTIYF. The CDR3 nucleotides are TGTGCCAGCAGCCGTACAGGAGCTGGAAACACCATATATTTT. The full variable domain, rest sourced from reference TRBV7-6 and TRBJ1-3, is GAGVSQSPRYKVTKRGQDVALRCDPISGHVSLYWYRQALGQGPEFLTYFNYEAQQDKSGLPNDRFSAERPEGSISTLTIQRTEQRDSAMYRCASSRTGAGNTIYFGEGSWLTVV.